These 23 T cell receptor beta chains were all obtained from the same sample, sequenced in a study of blood T cell repertoires in COVID-19. Method: immunoSEQ multiplex PCR; TCRdb's copy keeps in-frame clones and lacks some. The sample includes hundreds of thousands of clones, about 82% of them seen just once. The source material was PBMCs or T cells enriched from blood (not recorded which). The receptors stem from a woman in her forties or fifties with acute COVID-19.

CDR3 protein: CATSRDYAGTQYGYTF. The CDR3 DNA reads as TGTGCCACCAGCAGAGATTACGCGGGGACGCAGTATGGCTACACCTTC. The chain uses TRBV15 and TRBJ1-2, with a tentative D call TRBD1 (5 bases). CDR3 length equals 16 residues. The V gene's germline CDR1 is LNHNV and CDR2 YYDKDF (reference sequence). V lost 0 bases and J 5 bases, leaving 16 bases between the germline ends.

V gene TRBV7-9 combines with J gene TRBJ1-5; 7 bases are shared with TRBD1. Germline V gene lookup returns CDR1 SEHNR and CDR2 FQNEAQ (reference sequence). V shed 1 base and J 6 bases; nucleotides not matched to a gene: 18. This CDR3 is 19 amino acids long. The CDR3 loop reads CASSLDKGGGRGSGQPQHF. The CDR3 DNA is TGTGCCAGCAGCTTAGATAAAGGGGGCGGCAGGGGATCAGGTCAGCCCCAGCATTTT.

V usage is TRBV19 and J usage is TRBJ2-5; TRBD1 aligns across 12 bases. The CDR3 runs to 16 residues. After removal of 5 bases from V and 4 bases from J, the junction contained 8 bases not matched to a gene. Per the germline V gene, CDR1 is LNHDA and CDR2 is SQIVND (reference sequence). The CDR3 nucleotides read TGTGCCAGTAGTGTTTCAGGGACAGGGGGCTTAGAGACCCAGTACTTC. Translating it yields CASSVSGTGGLETQYF. Looking up the rest from reference TRBV19 and TRBJ2-5 gives the full variable domain: DGGITQSPKYLFRKEGQNVTLSCEQNLNHDAMYWYRQDPGQGLRLIYYSQIVNDFQKGDIAEGYSVSREKKESFPLTVTSAQKNPTAFYLCASSVSGTGGLETQYFGPGTRLLVL.

The chain carries TRBV27 and TRBJ1-6; 9 nucleotides line up with TRBD1. This CDR3 contains 14 residues. The germline gives CDR1 MNHEY, CDR2 SMNVEV (reference sequence). V gave up 7 bases and J gave up 12 bases; unmatched junction bases: 10. This CDR3 is CASTGTGTIGPLHF. The CDR3 DNA follows: TGTGCCAGCACCGGGACAGGGACGATAGGACCCCTCCACTTT.

To note about this clone: Distinct nucleotide sequences in the sample also encode this CDR3. The CDR3 protein is CASSQEGTAYGYTF. CDR3 nucleotide sequence: TGCGCCAGCAGCCAAGAGGGGACAGCTTATGGCTACACCTTC. This chain links TRBV4-3 with TRBJ1-2, with 7 bases identical to TRBD1. The junction had 3 bases not matched to a gene; V was cut back by 0 bases and J by 5 bases. Germline loops: CDR1 LGHNA, CDR2 YSLEER. The CDR3 consists of 14 residues.

This chain joins TRBV4-3 and TRBJ2-3; no reliable D call. The CDR3 runs to 14 residues. V dropped 1 base and J dropped 6 bases, with 11 bases sitting between them. In germline, CDR1 is LGHNA, CDR2 YSLEER. The CDR3 reads CASSQGASGDTQYF. CDR3 bases: TGCGCCAGCAGCCAAGGGGCCTCAGGTGATACGCAGTATTTT.

The J gene is TRBJ1-1, the V gene TRBV5-1; TRBD1 aligns across 7 bases. This CDR3 contains 15 residues. The J segment lost 4 bases and the V segment lost 4 bases, leaving 10 bases of the junction unmatched. CDR1 SGHRS and CDR2 YFSETQ come from the germline V gene. The chain's CDR3 is CASSPFKQGTTEAFF. CDR3 bases: TGCGCCAGCAGCCCTTTCAAACAGGGGACCACTGAAGCTTTCTTT.

The rearrangement joins TRBV2 to TRBJ2-1; TRBD2 might be the D (6 bases). This CDR3 is built from 13 residues. The V end was cut by 8 bases, the J end by 7 bases, with 15 bases between. The germline V gene has CDR1 SNHLY and CDR2 FYNNEI. In DNA, the CDR3 is TGTGCCAGCCGGGACGTCAGCGGGAATGAGCAGTTCTTC. It codes for CASRDVSGNEQFF.

The chain uses TRBV5-5 and TRBJ1-2, with 7 bases fitting TRBD1. J lost 3 bases, V lost 4 bases, and 9 bases had no gene match. This CDR3 spans 15 amino acids. Germline-derived CDR1 and CDR2 are SGHKS and YYEKEE (reference sequence). This CDR3 is CASSPGQRTDYGYTF. Written as DNA, the CDR3 is TGTGCCAGCAGCCCGGGACAGAGAACCGACTATGGCTACACCTTC. The full variable domain, with the rest looked up from reference TRBV5-5 and TRBJ1-2, is DAGVTQSPTHLIKTRGQQVTLRCSPISGHKSVSWYQQVLGQGPQFIFQYYEKEERGRGNFPDRFSARQFPNYSSELNVNALLLGDSALYLCASSPGQRTDYGYTFGSGTRLTVV.

The chain uses TRBV3-1 (or the pseudogene TRBV3-2) and TRBJ2-3; possible D gene TRBD2, 6 bases. The CDR3 has 15 amino acids. The germline V and J ends were trimmed by 0 bases and 6 bases, with 13 bases remaining between them. Per germline, CDR1 LGHDT and CDR2 YNNKEL (reference sequence). The DNA for the CDR3 is TGTGCCAGCAGCCAAGACTCGGGACTTATCGATACGCAGTATTTT. It yields the protein CASSQDSGLIDTQYF.

CDR3 coding DNA: TGTGCCAGCAGCCTTAGCCTACCCTCTGGAAACACCATATATTTT. It specifies CASSLSLPSGNTIYF. V gene TRBV7-8 combines with J gene TRBJ1-3; no clear D gene. Germline lookup yields CDR1 SGHVS and CDR2 FQNEAQ. V lost 5 bases and J lost 0, with 11 bases in between. The CDR3 spans 15 residues.

The chain employs TRBV7-8 and TRBJ1-1; D possibly corresponds to TRBD1 (6 bases). V was trimmed by 5 bases and J by 1 base, leaving 11 bases between them. Germline CDR1 is SGHVS and CDR2 is FQNEAQ. The CDR3 runs to 14 residues. The CDR3 DNA reads TGTGCCAGCAGCGTACAACAGGGGAACACTGAAGCTTTCTTT. Translation: CASSVQQGNTEAFF.

The gene calls are TRBV7-9 and TRBJ2-2; possible D gene TRBD2, 6 bases. Germline V CDR1 and CDR2: SEHNR, FQNEAQ (reference sequence). The CDR3 runs to 14 residues. V gave up 3 bases and J gave up 4 bases, with 9 bases separating them. CDR3 residues: CASSFGLFTGELFF. The CDR3 DNA is TGTGCCAGCAGCTTCGGACTATTCACCGGGGAGCTGTTTTTT.

The chain joins TRBV9 to TRBJ2-7; 8 bases are shared with TRBD2. V gave up 4 bases and J gave up 0 bases; unmatched junction bases: 9. This CDR3 is built from 16 residues. Germline V gene data show CDR1 as SGDLS and CDR2 as YYNGEE. The chain's CDR3 is CASSPTGGGHSYEQYF. CDR3 DNA sequence: TGTGCCAGCAGCCCAACCGGGGGGGGACACTCCTACGAGCAGTACTTC.

The genes are TRBV19 and TRBJ1-3; a weak D match, TRBD1 (6 bases). The CDR3 covers 15 residues. Germline CDR1 LNHDA, CDR2 SQIVND (reference sequence). The germline V and J ends were trimmed by 3 bases and 3 bases, with 12 bases remaining between them. The chain's CDR3 is CASSIRGAGGNTIYF. Here the CDR3 DNA reads TGTGCCAGTAGTATTCGGGGGGCTGGTGGAAACACCATATATTTT.

The chain carries TRBV10-1 and TRBJ1-1, with 7 bases identical to TRBD1. This CDR3 is 14 amino acids long. Per germline, CDR1 WNHNN and CDR2 SYGVQD (reference sequence). Trimming took 5 bases from V and 5 from J; bases not matched to a gene: 8. The CDR3 sequence: CASSRDRVLTEAFF. As DNA, the CDR3 is TGCGCCAGCAGTCGCGACAGGGTGTTAACTGAAGCTTTCTTT.

As DNA, the CDR3 is TGTGCCAGCAGCTTAGACTTGAACACTGAAGCTTTCTTT. It yields the protein CASSLDLNTEAFF. The chain has TRBV7-2 and TRBJ1-1; D uncertain. Between the trimmed V and J ends, which lost 1 base and 0 bases, there was a span of 3 bases. This CDR3 contains 13 residues. Germline V gene lookup returns CDR1 SGHTA and CDR2 FQGNSA.

V and J are TRBV6-7 and TRBJ1-1; 7 bases agree with TRBD1. TRBV6-7 is labeled an ORF, and its function is uncertain. The CDR3 runs to 16 residues. The V gene end was trimmed by 8 bases and the J gene end by 2 bases; junction bases not matched to a gene: 14. The CDR3, as DNA: TGTGCCAGCTTCGCTCAACCGGGACAGCGAAACACTGAAGCTTTCTTT. This codes for CASFAQPGQRNTEAFF.

The V gene is TRBV7-9, the J gene TRBJ1-6, with D maybe TRBD1 (5 bases). This CDR3 is 15 amino acids long. Germline V gene sequence: CDR1 SEHNR, CDR2 FQNEAQ (reference sequence). V was clipped by 7 bases and J by 0 bases, with 10 bases between them. The CDR3 here is CASTKDSSYNSPLHF. In DNA form, the CDR3 reads TGTGCCAGCACCAAAGACAGCTCCTATAATTCACCCCTCCACTTT.

The chain carries TRBV5-6 and TRBJ2-1; 8 bases align to TRBD1. The CDR3 spans 15 residues. With 5 bases clipped from V and 9 bases from J, the junction kept 13 bases outside the gene matches. The germline V gene has CDR1 SGHDT and CDR2 YYEEEE. CDR3 residues: CASSLGQGILGEQFF. In nucleotides, the CDR3 is TGTGCCAGCAGTCTTGGACAGGGCATATTGGGTGAGCAGTTCTTC.

The CDR3 DNA reads as TGTGCCTGGAGCCGGCAGGCCACTTATGGCTACACCTTC. This sequence encodes CAWSRQATYGYTF. The chain links TRBV30 to TRBJ1-2, with D unresolved. The germline CDR1 and CDR2 sequences are GTSNPN and SVGIG (reference sequence). CDR3 size: 13 residues. The germline V and J ends were trimmed by 3 bases and 5 bases, with 13 bases remaining between them.

The V call is TRBV20-1, the J call TRBJ1-2; D ambiguous. The CDR3 totals 11 residues. Germline V gene sequence: CDR1 DFQATT, CDR2 SNEGSKA (reference sequence). The ends were cut back, 6 bases at V and 3 bases at J, with 8 bases in the middle. CDR3 nucleotides: TGCAGTGCAACAGATGACTATGGCTACACCTTC. It specifies CSATDDYGYTF.

The V gene is TRBV6-5, the J gene TRBJ1-6; tentatively, D is TRBD1 (5 bases). The CDR3 runs 14 residues. The V end was cut by 7 bases, the J end by 14 bases, with 21 bases between. Per germline, CDR1 MNHEY and CDR2 SVGAGI. CDR3 sequence: CASTSPAQGKSLHF. The CDR3 DNA sequence: TGTGCCAGCACCTCCCCGGCCCAGGGTAAATCCCTCCACTTT.